The next 26 T cell receptor beta chains were all read from a single sample in a study of control samples from healthy donors and cancer patients. Only in-frame clones appear in the TCRdb table, and some are missing; sequencing was by immunoSEQ multiplex PCR. This table holds 150,000 to 200,000 clones, around 89% found once. Sequenced input: blood. All receptors derive from a woman in her forties or fifties in good health.

The CDR3 sequence: CASSLGPGRYGNTIYF. The CDR3 DNA reads TGTGCCAGCAGCTTAGGTCCGGGGCGCTACGGAAACACCATATATTTT. This chain connects TRBV11-1 to TRBJ1-3; tentative D call: TRBD1 (5 bases). Germline V gives CDR1 SGHAT, CDR2 FQDESV (reference sequence). Trimming left V 1 base short and J 4 bases short, with 14 bases between. The CDR3 loop spans 16 amino acids.

V and J are TRBV21-1 and TRBJ2-3. TRBV21-1 is designated a pseudogene. CDR3 size: 18 residues. CDR3 in amino acids: CASSKAGGGEGRPDTQYF. CDR3 DNA: TGTGCCAGCAGCAAAGCAGGTGGGGGAGAGGGCCGGCCAGATACGCAGTATTTT.

The V call is TRBV7-8, the J call TRBJ1-2; 7 bases fit TRBD1. This CDR3 contains 14 residues. Per germline, CDR1 SGHVS and CDR2 FQNEAQ. Germline trimming cut 4 bases from V and 4 bases from J; bases unmatched to any gene: 6. CDR3 residues: CASSSYRGSYGYTF. In nucleotides, the CDR3 is TGTGCCAGCAGCTCCTACAGGGGAAGCTATGGCTACACCTTC. Full variable domain (missing parts from reference TRBV7-8 and TRBJ1-2): GAGVSQSPRYKVAKRGQDVALRCDPISGHVSLFWYQQALGQGPEFLTYFQNEAQLDKSGLPSDRFFAERPEGSVSTLKIQRTQQEDSAVYLCASSSYRGSYGYTFGSGTRLTVV.

The chain combines TRBV3-1 (or the pseudogene TRBV3-2) with TRBJ1-2; tentative D call: TRBD1 (6 bases). From germline, CDR1 is LGHDT and CDR2 YNNKEL (reference sequence). Trimming pared 1 base from V and 8 bases from J, leaving 11 bases between. The CDR3 runs to 13 residues. The CDR3 region is CASSQGQGWGYTF. DNA for the CDR3: TGTGCCAGCAGCCAAGGCCAGGGGTGGGGCTACACCTTC.

CDR3 residues: CASSLRGGGGEKLFF. DNA of the CDR3: TGTGCCAGCAGCCTCCGCGGGGGTGGCGGTGAAAAACTGTTTTTT. The chain joins TRBV14 to TRBJ1-4, with D possibly TRBD1 on 5 matching bases. The V gene's germline CDR1 is SGHDN and CDR2 FVKESK. The CDR3 loop spans 15 amino acids. Trimming stripped 4 bases from V and 7 bases from J, with 16 bases between.

The genes are TRBV28 and TRBJ1-1; perhaps TRBD1 as D (5 bases). V was pared by 4 bases and J by 6 bases, with 18 bases between. The germline V gene encodes CDR1 MDHEN and CDR2 SYDVKM. The CDR3 is 15 amino acids. The CDR3, as DNA: TGTGCCAGCAGTTCCCTATCTCTAGGGGCAGCTGAAGCTTTCTTT. Residues: CASSSLSLGAAEAFF. Variable domain in full (rest from reference TRBV28 and TRBJ1-1): DVKVTQSSRYLVKRTGEKVFLECVQDMDHENMFWYRQDPGLGLRLIYFSYDVKMKEKGDIPEGYSVSREKKERFSLILESASTNQTSMYLCASSSLSLGAAEAFFGQGTRLTVV.

This rearrangement joins TRBV19 to TRBJ1-2; TRBD1 matches 8 bases. Germline lookup yields CDR1 LNHDA and CDR2 SQIVND (reference sequence). Trimming took 4 bases from V and 4 from J; bases not matched to a gene: 14. The CDR3 consists of 17 residues. CDR3 in amino acids: CASSRGNRGTAGYGYTF. CDR3 DNA sequence: TGTGCCAGTAGTAGGGGGAACAGGGGGACTGCTGGCTATGGCTACACCTTC.

The chain combines TRBV3-1 (or the pseudogene TRBV3-2) with TRBJ2-7; 11 bases are shared with TRBD2. CDR3 size: 16 residues. Germline values: CDR1 LGHDT, CDR2 YNNKEL (reference sequence). V gave up 3 bases and J gave up 0 bases; unmatched junction bases: 4. The CDR3 sequence is CASSQASGGISYEQYF. The CDR3 DNA sequence: TGTGCCAGCAGCCAGGCTAGCGGGGGGATCTCCTACGAGCAGTACTTC.

The chain is built from TRBV18 and TRBJ1-3, with D possibly being TRBD1 (5 bases). Germline V gene sequence: CDR1 KGHSH, CDR2 LQKENI. The V end lost 0 bases, the J end lost 0 bases, and 9 bases lay between the germline ends. This CDR3 has 16 residues. CDR3 bases: TGTGCCAGCTCACCACCGTACAGGAGCTCTGGAAACACCATATATTTT. This translates into CASSPPYRSSGNTIYF.

The chain combines TRBV14 with TRBJ1-1; D not resolved. Per the germline V gene, CDR1 is SGHDN and CDR2 is FVKESK. This CDR3 has 12 amino acids. The germline V and J ends were trimmed by 3 bases and 0 bases, with 2 bases remaining between them. This chain's CDR3 is CASSQLNTEAFF. DNA for the CDR3: TGTGCCAGCAGCCAGTTGAACACTGAAGCTTTCTTT.

The V gene is TRBV27, the J gene TRBJ2-1; a weak D match, TRBD2 (6 bases). The CDR3 has 12 residues. The V gene's germline CDR1 is MNHEY and CDR2 SMNVEV (reference sequence). Trimming removed 6 bases from V and 4 bases from J, with 7 bases in between. The CDR3 reads CASSGSYNEQFF. CDR3 in DNA: TGTGCCAGCAGCGGGAGTTACAATGAGCAGTTCTTC.

This chain links TRBV6-5 with TRBJ2-5; D ambiguous. In germline, CDR1 is MNHEY, CDR2 SVGAGI. The V and J ends lost 2 bases and 5 bases respectively, with 9 bases between them. The CDR3 is made up of 13 amino acids. The CDR3: CASSYDPSETQYF. The CDR3 DNA is TGTGCCAGCAGTTACGACCCCTCGGAGACCCAGTACTTC.

This clone was counted a few times. The chain uses TRBV28 and TRBJ2-7; 16 bases agree with TRBD2. CDR3 length: 19 amino acids. Germline V gene data show CDR1 as MDHEN and CDR2 as SYDVKM. The trim removed 3 bases at V and 0 bases at J, leaving 8 bases unmatched. The CDR3 DNA sequence: TGTGCCAGCAGTTTCTCGGGACTAGCGGGGGGGATTAGCTCCTACGAGCAGTACTTC. Translation: CASSFSGLAGGISSYEQYF.

The chain joins TRBV30 to TRBJ2-1; 11 bases agree with TRBD2. CDR1 is GTSNPN, CDR2 SVGIG, per germline (reference sequence). J lost 6 bases, V lost 6 bases, and 4 bases had no gene match. This CDR3 contains 13 residues. This CDR3 is CACTSGSGNEQFF. Here the CDR3 DNA reads TGTGCCTGCACTAGCGGGAGTGGCAATGAGCAGTTCTTC.

V gene TRBV28 combines with J gene TRBJ1-6; 9 bases are shared with TRBD1. Germline loops: CDR1 MDHEN, CDR2 SYDVKM. The CDR3 has 18 amino acids. Losses at the gene ends were 3 bases for V and 0 bases for J; bases not matched to a gene: 6. The CDR3 spells CASSFGDRASSYNSPLHF. DNA for the CDR3: TGTGCCAGCAGTTTCGGGGACAGGGCGAGCTCCTATAATTCACCCCTCCACTTT. Using reference TRBV28 and TRBJ1-6 for the parts outside the CDR3, the full variable domain is DVKVTQSSRYLVKRTGEKVFLECVQDMDHENMFWYRQDPGLGLRLIYFSYDVKMKEKGDIPEGYSVSREKKERFSLILESASTNQTSMYLCASSFGDRASSYNSPLHFGNGTRLTVT.

The chain has TRBV28 and TRBJ2-7; D is unresolved. This CDR3 is 14 amino acids long. The germline V gene encodes CDR1 MDHEN and CDR2 SYDVKM. Trimming left V 3 bases short and J 6 bases short, with 15 bases between. The CDR3 nucleotides read TGTGCCAGCAGTTTCGCCCTCCACCTGGGCGAGCAGTACTTC. Encoded protein: CASSFALHLGEQYF.

The V and J genes are TRBV9 and TRBJ2-1, with D uncertain. Germline V gene lookup returns CDR1 SGDLS and CDR2 YYNGEE. This CDR3 is built from 12 residues. V was pared by 0 bases and J by 8 bases, with 6 bases between. Here the CDR3 DNA reads TGTGCCAGCAGCGTAGGTTTCGATGAGCAGTTCTTC. Its protein is CASSVGFDEQFF.

This chain links TRBV28 with TRBJ1-6; perhaps TRBD1 as D (6 bases). The CDR3 runs 14 residues. Trimming stripped 2 bases from V and 10 bases from J, with 12 bases between. The V gene's germline CDR1 is MDHEN and CDR2 SYDVKM. This CDR3 is CASSLPATGSPLHF. The CDR3 DNA is TGTGCCAGCAGTTTACCGGCCACAGGGTCACCCCTCCACTTT.

The chain uses TRBV7-8 and TRBJ1-6, with D hard to call. The CDR3 extends over 15 amino acids. V was pared by 5 bases and J by 1 base, with 9 bases between. The V gene's germline CDR1 is SGHVS and CDR2 FQNEAQ. This CDR3 reads CASSPRLSYNSPLHF. CDR3 nucleotide sequence: TGTGCCAGCAGCCCACGGTTGTCCTATAATTCACCCCTCCACTTT.

This chain connects TRBV23-1 to TRBJ1-1; D possibly corresponds to TRBD1 (5 bases). TRBV23-1 qualifies as an ORF whose function is uncertain. The CDR3 is 15 amino acids. V was cut by 6 bases and J by 1 base, with 15 bases left in between. This CDR3 is CASSKTGPKNTEAFF. CDR3 bases: TGCGCCAGCAGCAAAACAGGACCCAAGAACACTGAAGCTTTCTTT.

This chain uses TRBV6-5 with TRBJ1-4; TRBD1 agrees at 7 bases. Germline V gene sequence: CDR1 MNHEY, CDR2 SVGAGI. V dropped 5 bases and J dropped 7; count of bases not matched to a gene: 7. The CDR3 covers 14 residues. The CDR3 sequence: CASSQTGFGEKLFF. The CDR3 nucleotides are TGTGCCAGCAGTCAGACAGGGTTTGGTGAAAAACTGTTTTTT.

V and J are TRBV7-2 and TRBJ1-2; tentative D call: TRBD1 (6 bases). In germline, CDR1 is SGHTA, CDR2 FQGNSA. The CDR3 loop spans 13 amino acids. V lost 5 bases to trimming and J lost 8 bases, with 15 bases between them. CDR3 residues: CASSTNRAGGYTF. The CDR3 nucleotides are TGTGCCAGCAGCACAAACAGGGCGGGGGGCTACACCTTC. Full variable domain (remainder filled in from reference TRBV7-2 and TRBJ1-2): GAGVSQSPSNKVTEKGKDVELRCDPISGHTALYWYRQSLGQGLEFLIYFQGNSAPDKSGLPSDRFSAERTGGSVSTLTIQRTQQEDSAVYLCASSTNRAGGYTFGSGTRLTVV.

The rearrangement uses TRBV9 and TRBJ1-2; weak D call: TRBD1 (5 bases). Looked up from germline, CDR1 is SGDLS and CDR2 is YYNGEE. CDR3 length equals 15 residues. V lost 2 bases and J 3 bases, leaving 14 bases between the germline ends. The CDR3 DNA sequence: TGTGCCAGCAGCGTCGCCTGGCAGGGATACTATGGCTACACCTTC. Translating it yields CASSVAWQGYYGYTF.

The rearrangement joins TRBV5-1 to TRBJ2-1, with D tentatively TRBD1 (5 bases). CDR3 size: 15 residues. Germline loops: CDR1 SGHRS, CDR2 YFSETQ. V was shortened by 6 bases and J by 1 base, with 14 bases between the two germline ends. The CDR3 nucleotides are TGCGCCAGCACCACCAATCCAGGGTCCTACAATGAGCAGTTCTTC. Translating it yields CASTTNPGSYNEQFF.

This clone appeared once. The CDR3 here is CASSSSSGHEQFF. The CDR3 DNA reads as TGCGCCAGCAGCTCCTCTTCGGGGCACGAGCAGTTCTTC. This chain joins TRBV5-1 and TRBJ2-1, with D perhaps matching TRBD1 or TRBD2 (5 bases each). CDR1 and CDR2 (germline): SGHRS, YFSETQ. CDR3 size: 13 residues. Trimming removed 3 bases at V and 10 bases at J, with 14 bases between.

The chain couples TRBV4-2 to TRBJ2-1; TRBD2 matches at 12 bases. Trimming at V came to 4 bases and at J to 8 bases, leaving 12 bases not matched to a gene. Germline V gene data show CDR1 as LGHNA and CDR2 as YNFKEQ. The CDR3 contains 17 residues. The CDR3 DNA is TGTGCCAGCAGCCCCACGGGACTAGCGGGCCTAAGGGATGAGCAGTTCTTC. This translates into CASSPTGLAGLRDEQFF.